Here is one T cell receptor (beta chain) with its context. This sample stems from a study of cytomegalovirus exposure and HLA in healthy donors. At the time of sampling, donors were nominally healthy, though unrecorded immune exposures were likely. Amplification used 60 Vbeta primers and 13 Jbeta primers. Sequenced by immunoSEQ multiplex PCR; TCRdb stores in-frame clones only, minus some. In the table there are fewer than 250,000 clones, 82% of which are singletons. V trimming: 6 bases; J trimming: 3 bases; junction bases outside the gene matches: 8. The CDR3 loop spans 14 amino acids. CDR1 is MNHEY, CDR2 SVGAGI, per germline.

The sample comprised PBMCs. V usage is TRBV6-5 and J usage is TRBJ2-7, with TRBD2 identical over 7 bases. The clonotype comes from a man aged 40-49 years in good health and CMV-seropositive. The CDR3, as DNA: TGTGCCAGCAGCTCAATCAGCGGGAACTACGAGCAGTACTTC. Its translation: CASSSISGNYEQYF.